The 4 T cell receptor beta chains given below trace back to one sample, sequenced in a study of CD8+ T cells in alopecia areata. Treatment denoted: oral pan-JAK inhibitor, 5-10 mg twice daily. In each case, RNA was isolated and then reverse transcribed into cDNA as the sequencing template. Sequenced by immunoSEQ multiplex PCR; TCRdb stores in-frame clones only, minus some. The sample consists of 200,000 to 250,000 clones, approximately 72% of them appearing once. Sequencing used CD4+ T cells sorted from blood, obtained at week 44, from a patient treated with tofacitinib. The receptor source for this set is a human donor with alopecia areata.

In its sample, this clone was seen a few times. A read error may be the cause here, since a much bigger clone is one base away. This sample also contains other DNA sequences that code for the same CDR3. For the CDR3, the DNA is TGTGCCAGCAGCTTGGACACTGAAGCTTTCTTT. Its translation is CASSLDTEAFF. The rearrangement links TRBV5-6 to TRBJ1-1; D is uncertain. With 0 bases removed from V and 3 bases from J, the gap between germline ends came to 0 bases. CDR1 and CDR2 (germline): SGHDT, YYEEEE. The length of the CDR3 is 11 residues.

The chain is built from TRBV2 and TRBJ1-5; D unclear. V was shortened by 3 bases and J by 4 bases, with 10 bases between the two germline ends. The CDR3 extends over 14 amino acids. CDR1 SNHLY and CDR2 FYNNEI come from the germline V gene. The CDR3 DNA sequence: TGTGCCAGCAGTGAGATCCAGAGAAATCAGCCCCAGCATTTT. This gives the protein CASSEIQRNQPQHF.

The table lists this clone with a count of one. The chain recombines TRBV2 with TRBJ1-1; D not resolved. This CDR3 region has 12 residues. Trimming took off 5 bases at V and 3 bases at J, with 7 bases between the two ends. Per germline, CDR1 SNHLY and CDR2 FYNNEI. DNA for the CDR3: TGTGCCAGCAGTACGCGGGACACTGAAGCTTTCTTT. Protein product: CASSTRDTEAFF. The complete variable domain, with remaining parts taken from reference TRBV2 and TRBJ1-1, reads EPEVTQTPSHQVTQMGQEVILRCVPISNHLYFYWYRQILGQKVEFLVSFYNNEISEKSEIFDDQFSVERPDGSNFTLKIRSTKLEDSAMYFCASSTRDTEAFFGQGTRLTVV.

This chain connects TRBV20-1 to TRBJ1-1; D is possibly TRBD1 (6 bases). Trimming left V 6 bases short and J 7 bases short, with 12 bases between. The CDR3 totals 11 residues. Germline V CDR1 and CDR2: DFQATT, SNEGSKA (reference sequence). The CDR3 here is CSAGGGFEAFF. DNA of the CDR3: TGCAGTGCAGGGGGGGGTTTTGAAGCTTTCTTT.